This T cell receptor beta chain was documented in a study of blood T cell repertoires in COVID-19. Study overall: The analysed material was cDNA or gDNA that came from T cells, B-cell-depleted T cells, or PBMCs.

Germline V CDR1 and CDR2: MNHNY, SVGAGI (reference sequence). V lost 6 bases, J lost 5 bases, and 16 bases lay in between. The CDR3 runs to 14 residues. Clones were read by immunoSEQ multiplex PCR, and TCRdb kept only the in-frame ones, dropping some. The sample lists over 75,000 clones; about 80% were seen once. The sequenced material came from peripheral blood. The source is a woman between 65 and 79 years old with acute or convalescent COVID-19. The chain couples TRBV6-6 to TRBJ2-5; maybe TRBD1 (6 bases). CDR3 in amino acids: CASRSPGVGETQYF. The CDR3 coding sequence is TGTGCCAGCAGGTCCCCAGGGGTCGGCGAGACCCAGTACTTC.